These T cell receptor beta chains were read from a single sample in a study of CD8 T cells in Susac syndrome. MiXCR was run by TCRdb on the immunoSEQ multiplex PCR reads, yielding one entry per CDR3 protein. This table has under 200,000 distinct CDR3 sequences, approximately 90% appearing once. Sequenced sample: CD4+ T cells from PBMCs. All receptors derive from a human donor in good health. The CDR3 runs from the conserved cysteine through the conserved F or W. The D gene is left open where the match is weak. Some rows mark clone size as missing; the rest say once, few, many or name a class of expanded clone.

clone size	V gene	D gene	J gene	CDR3 DNA	CDR3 protein
-	TRBV5-4	TRBD2	TRBJ2-5	TGTGCCAGCAGCGAGACTAGCGGGGGAGAGACCCAGTACTTC	CASSETSGGETQYF
once	TRBV20-1	-	TRBJ1-1	TGCAGTGCTGGGGGAAGGGGAACTGAAGCTTTCTTT	CSAGGRGTEAFF
few	TRBV6-2/TRBV6-3	-	TRBJ2-7	TGTGCCAGCAGCCTCCGGGACACCAGAGGGAACGAGCAGTACTTC	CASSLRDTRGNEQYF
-	TRBV7-9	-	TRBJ1-2	TGTGCCAGCAGTCCCGGGCAGCGTCTCACCTTC	CASSPGQRLTF
once	TRBV20-1	TRBD1	TRBJ1-2	TGCAGTGCTACAGTCCAGGGGGCAATGGTTGGCTACACCTTC	CSATVQGAMVGYTF
-	TRBV20-1	-	TRBJ1-2	TGCAGGGGGCAGGTGAACGGCTACACCTTC	CRGQVNGYTF
-	TRBV19	-	TRBJ2-5	TGTGCCAGTAGTCTGGGGACTTACCAGACCCAGTACTTC	CASSLGTYQTQYF
-	TRBV28	TRBD2	TRBJ2-7	TGTGCCAGCAGCGGGACTAGCGGCTCCTACGAGCAGTACTTC	CASSGTSGSYEQYF
-	TRBV5-4	-	TRBJ2-3	TGTGCCAGCAGCTTGTTCCTAGATACGCAGTATTTT	CASSLFLDTQYF
-	TRBV7-9	TRBD2	TRBJ2-1	TGTGCCTCAGAACCGGGGGGCTCCTACAATGAGCAGTTCTTC	CASEPGGSYNEQFF
-	TRBV4-1	TRBD2	TRBJ2-5	TGCGCCAGCAGCCAAGGGTCTAGCGGGCAAGAGACCCAGTACTTC	CASSQGSSGQETQYF
-	TRBV12-3/TRBV12-4	-	TRBJ2-1	TGTGCCAGCAGTCCCTTCCCCAATGAGCAGTTCTTC	CASSPFPNEQFF
-	TRBV6-2/TRBV6-3	TRBD1	TRBJ2-7	TGTGCCAGCAGTCGGGACAGGGGCCTTACCTACGAGCAGTACTTC	CASSRDRGLTYEQYF
once	TRBV25-1	-	TRBJ2-3	TGTGCCAGCAGTTGGAGGACCGCTGGAGATACGCAGTATTTT	CASSWRTAGDTQYF
-	TRBV29-1	-	TRBJ2-2	TGCAGCGTTACCCGGAAAGTGAACACCGGGGAGCTGTTTTTT	CSVTRKVNTGELFF
once	TRBV7-9	-	TRBJ2-2	TGTGCCAGCAGCTATTACGCTGGGGTCACCGGGGAGCTGTTTTTT	CASSYYAGVTGELFF